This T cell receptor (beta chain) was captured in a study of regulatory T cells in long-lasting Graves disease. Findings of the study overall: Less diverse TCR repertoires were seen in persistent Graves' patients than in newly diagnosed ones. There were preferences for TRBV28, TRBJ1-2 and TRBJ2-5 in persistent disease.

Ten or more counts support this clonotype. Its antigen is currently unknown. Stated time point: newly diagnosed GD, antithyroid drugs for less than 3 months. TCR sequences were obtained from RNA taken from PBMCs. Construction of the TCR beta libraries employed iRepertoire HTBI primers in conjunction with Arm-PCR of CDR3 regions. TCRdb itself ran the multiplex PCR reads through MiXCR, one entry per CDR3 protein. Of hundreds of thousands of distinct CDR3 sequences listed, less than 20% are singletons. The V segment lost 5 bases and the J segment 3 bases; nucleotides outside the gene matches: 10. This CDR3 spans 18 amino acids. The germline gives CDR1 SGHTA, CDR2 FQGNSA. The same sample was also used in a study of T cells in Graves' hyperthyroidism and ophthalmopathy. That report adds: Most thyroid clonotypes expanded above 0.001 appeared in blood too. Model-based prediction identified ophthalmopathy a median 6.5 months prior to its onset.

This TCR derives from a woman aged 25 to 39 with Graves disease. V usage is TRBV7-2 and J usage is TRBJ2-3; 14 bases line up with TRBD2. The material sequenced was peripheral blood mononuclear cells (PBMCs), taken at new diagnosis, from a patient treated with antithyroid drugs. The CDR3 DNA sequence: TGTGCCAGCAGCCGAAGAGGACTAGCGGGAGGCCGTACAGATACGCAGTATTTT. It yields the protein CASSRRGLAGGRTDTQYF.